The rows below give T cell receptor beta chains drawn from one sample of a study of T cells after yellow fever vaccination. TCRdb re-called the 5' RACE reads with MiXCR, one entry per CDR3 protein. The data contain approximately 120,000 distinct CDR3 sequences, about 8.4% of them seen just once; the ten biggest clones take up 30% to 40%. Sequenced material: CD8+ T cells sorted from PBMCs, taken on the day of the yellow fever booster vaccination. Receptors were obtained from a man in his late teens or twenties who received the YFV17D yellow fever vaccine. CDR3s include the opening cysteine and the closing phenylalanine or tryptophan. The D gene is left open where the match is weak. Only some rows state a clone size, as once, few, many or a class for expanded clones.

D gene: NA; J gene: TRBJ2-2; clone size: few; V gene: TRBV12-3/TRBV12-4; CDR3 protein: CASSFDAGELFF; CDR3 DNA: TGTGCCAGCAGTTTTGACGCCGGGGAGCTGTTTTTT
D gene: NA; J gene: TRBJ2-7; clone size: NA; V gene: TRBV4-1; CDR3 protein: CASSQELARAYEQYF; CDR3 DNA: TGCGCCAGCAGCCAAGAACTAGCAAGGGCCTACGAGCAGTACTTC
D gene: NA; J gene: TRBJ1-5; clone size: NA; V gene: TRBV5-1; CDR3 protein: CASSSLHGQFNQPQHF; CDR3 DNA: TGCGCCAGCAGCAGCTTGCATGGGCAGTTCAATCAGCCCCAGCATTTT
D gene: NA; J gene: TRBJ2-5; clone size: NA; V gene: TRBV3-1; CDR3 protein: CASSPIGTPMEETQYF; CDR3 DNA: TGTGCCAGCAGCCCCATAGGGACACCTATGGAAGAGACCCAGTACTTC
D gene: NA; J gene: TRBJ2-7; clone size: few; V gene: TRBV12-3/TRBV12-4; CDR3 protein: CASSNSTVSYEQYF; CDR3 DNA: TGTGCCAGCAGTAACTCGACAGTCTCCTACGAGCAGTACTTC
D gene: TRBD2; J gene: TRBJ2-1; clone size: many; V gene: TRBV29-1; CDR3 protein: CSVVSGGADEQFF; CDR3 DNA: TGCAGCGTTGTTAGCGGGGGGGCCGATGAGCAGTTCTTC
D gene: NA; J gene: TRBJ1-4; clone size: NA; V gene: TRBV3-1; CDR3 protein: CASSQVGVATNEKLFF; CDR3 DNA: TGTGCCAGCAGCCAAGTGGGGGTTGCAACTAATGAAAAACTGTTTTTT
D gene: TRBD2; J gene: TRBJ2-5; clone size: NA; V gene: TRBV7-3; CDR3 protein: CASSAFSGGGETQYF; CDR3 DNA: TGTGCCAGCAGCGCCTTTAGCGGGGGCGGAGAGACCCAGTACTTC
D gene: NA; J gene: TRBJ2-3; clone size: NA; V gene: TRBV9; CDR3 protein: CASSVYQGSDTQYF; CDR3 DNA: TGTGCCAGCAGCGTATACCAGGGTTCAGATACGCAGTATTTT
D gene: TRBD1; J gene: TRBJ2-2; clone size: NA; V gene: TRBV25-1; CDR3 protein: CASSVSGTGLDGELFF; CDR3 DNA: TGTGCCAGCAGTGTGTCCGGGACAGGGCTGGACGGGGAGCTGTTTTTT
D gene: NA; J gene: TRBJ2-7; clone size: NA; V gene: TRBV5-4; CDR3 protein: CASSLDSSYYEQYF; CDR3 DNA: TGTGCCAGCAGCTTGGATAGTAGCTACTACGAGCAGTACTTC
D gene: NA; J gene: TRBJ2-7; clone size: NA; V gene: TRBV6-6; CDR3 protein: CASSFPERFEQYF; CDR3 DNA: TGTGCCAGCAGTTTCCCGGAGAGGTTCGAGCAGTACTTC
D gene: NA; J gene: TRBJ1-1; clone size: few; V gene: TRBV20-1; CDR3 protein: CSARHPPGDLGAFF; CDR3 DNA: TGCAGTGCTAGACACCCCCCGGGGGATCTCGGAGCTTTCTTT
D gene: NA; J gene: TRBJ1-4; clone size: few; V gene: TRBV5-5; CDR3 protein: CASSLRWGPNEKLFF; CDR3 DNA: TGTGCCAGCAGCCTCCGGTGGGGGCCTAATGAAAAACTGTTTTTT
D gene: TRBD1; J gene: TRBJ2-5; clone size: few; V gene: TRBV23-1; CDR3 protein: CVAGTGGRKTQYF; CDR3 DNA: TGCGTCGCCGGGACAGGGGGCCGGAAGACCCAGTACTTC
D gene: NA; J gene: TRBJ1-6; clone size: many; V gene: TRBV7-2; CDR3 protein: CASSLLRQVYNSPLHF; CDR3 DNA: TGTGCCAGCAGCCTCTTAAGACAGGTTTATAATTCACCCCTCCACTTT
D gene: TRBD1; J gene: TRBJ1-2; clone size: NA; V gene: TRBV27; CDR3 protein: CASSLGTGANYGYTF; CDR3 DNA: TGTGCCAGCAGTTTGGGGACAGGGGCGAACTATGGCTACACCTTC
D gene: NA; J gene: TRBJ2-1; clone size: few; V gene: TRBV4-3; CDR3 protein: CASSQGIPNNEQFF; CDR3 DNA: TGCGCCAGCAGCCAAGGTATCCCCAACAATGAGCAGTTCTTC
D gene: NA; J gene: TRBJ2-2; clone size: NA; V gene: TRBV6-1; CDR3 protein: CASNLRDTNTGELFF; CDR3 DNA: TGTGCCAGCAACCTACGGGACACAAACACCGGGGAGCTGTTTTTT
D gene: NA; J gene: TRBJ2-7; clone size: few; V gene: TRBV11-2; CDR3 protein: CASSLGGGGDYEQYF; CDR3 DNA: TGTGCCAGCAGCTTAGGAGGAGGGGGCGACTACGAGCAGTACTTC
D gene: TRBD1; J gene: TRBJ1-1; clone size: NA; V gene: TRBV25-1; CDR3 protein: CASSEEPGGNTEAFF; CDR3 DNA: TGTGCCAGCAGTGAAGAGCCAGGGGGGAACACTGAAGCTTTCTTT
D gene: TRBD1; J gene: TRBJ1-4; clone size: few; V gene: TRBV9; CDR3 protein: CASNPGQPNEKLFF; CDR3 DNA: TGTGCCAGCAACCCGGGACAGCCTAATGAAAAACTGTTTTTT
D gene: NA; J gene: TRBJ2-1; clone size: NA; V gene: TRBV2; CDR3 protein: CASVGLSDEQFF; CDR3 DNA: TGTGCCAGTGTGGGGCTATCTGATGAGCAGTTCTTC
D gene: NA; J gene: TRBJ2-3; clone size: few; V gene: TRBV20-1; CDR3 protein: CSARNLGAPRTDTQYF; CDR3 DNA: TGCAGTGCTAGGAATCTGGGGGCTCCTCGCACAGATACGCAGTATTTT
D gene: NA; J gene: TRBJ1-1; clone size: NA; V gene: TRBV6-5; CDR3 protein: CASSRQVEFTEAFF; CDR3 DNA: TGTGCCAGCAGCAGACAGGTCGAATTCACTGAAGCTTTCTTT
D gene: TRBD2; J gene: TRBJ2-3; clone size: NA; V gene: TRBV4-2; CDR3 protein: CASSPGLAGGRTDTQYF; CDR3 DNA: TGTGCCAGCAGCCCCGGACTAGCGGGGGGGCGGACAGATACGCAGTATTTT
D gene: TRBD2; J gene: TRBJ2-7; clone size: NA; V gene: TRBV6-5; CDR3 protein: CASSSTSGGYREQYF; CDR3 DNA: TGTGCCAGCAGCTCTACTAGCGGGGGGTACCGCGAGCAGTACTTC
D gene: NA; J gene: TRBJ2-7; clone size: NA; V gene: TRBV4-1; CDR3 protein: CASSQAQAPYEQYF; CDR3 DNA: TGCGCCAGCAGCCAAGCACAGGCCCCCTACGAGCAGTACTTC
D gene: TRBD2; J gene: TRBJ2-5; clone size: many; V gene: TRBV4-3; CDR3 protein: CASSPSSGGAWETQYF; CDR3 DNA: TGCGCCAGCAGCCCCTCTAGCGGGGGGGCCTGGGAGACCCAGTACTTC
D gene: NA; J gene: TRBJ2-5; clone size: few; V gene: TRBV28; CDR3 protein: CASSYPQGGETQYF; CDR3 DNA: TGTGCCAGCAGTTACCCACAGGGGGGGGAGACCCAGTACTTC
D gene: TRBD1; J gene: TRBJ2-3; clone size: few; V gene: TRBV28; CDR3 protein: CASSLRRDRRTDTQYF; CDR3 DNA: TGTGCCAGCAGTTTACGCCGGGACAGGAGAACAGATACGCAGTATTTT
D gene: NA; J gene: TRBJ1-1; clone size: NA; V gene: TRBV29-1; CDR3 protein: CSAHSTVNTEAFF; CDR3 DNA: TGCAGCGCCCACTCGACGGTGAACACTGAAGCTTTCTTT
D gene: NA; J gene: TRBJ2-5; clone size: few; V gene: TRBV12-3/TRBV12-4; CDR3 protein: CASTHPPGETQYF; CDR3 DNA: TGTGCCAGCACCCACCCCCCCGGGGAGACCCAGTACTTC
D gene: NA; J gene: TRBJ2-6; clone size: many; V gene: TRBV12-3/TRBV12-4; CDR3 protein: CASSPPAFGANVLTF; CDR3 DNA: TGTGCCAGCAGCCCCCCAGCGTTCGGGGCCAACGTCCTGACTTTC
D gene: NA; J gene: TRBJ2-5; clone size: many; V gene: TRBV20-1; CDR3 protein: CSARDLRGETQYF; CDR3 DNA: TGCAGTGCTAGAGATCTCCGGGGGGAGACCCAGTACTTC
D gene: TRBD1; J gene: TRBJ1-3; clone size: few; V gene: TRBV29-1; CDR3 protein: CSVSTGMAGNTIYF; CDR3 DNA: TGCAGCGTCTCGACAGGGATGGCTGGAAACACCATATATTTT
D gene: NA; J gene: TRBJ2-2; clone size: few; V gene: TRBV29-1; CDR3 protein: CSVEDSLTGELFF; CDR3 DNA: TGCAGCGTTGAGGACAGCCTCACCGGGGAGCTGTTTTTT
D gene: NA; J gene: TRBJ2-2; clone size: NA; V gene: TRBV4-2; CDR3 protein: CASSRNQGSTGELFF; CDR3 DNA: TGTGCCAGCAGCCGGAATCAGGGGAGCACCGGGGAGCTGTTTTTT
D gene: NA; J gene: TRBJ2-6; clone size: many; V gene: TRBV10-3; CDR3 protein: CAISKQGLSSGANVLTF; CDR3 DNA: TGTGCCATCAGTAAACAGGGCCTAAGCTCTGGGGCCAACGTCCTGACTTTC
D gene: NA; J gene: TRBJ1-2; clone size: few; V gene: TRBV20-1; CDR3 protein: CSAPNKPHNYGYTF; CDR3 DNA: TGCAGTGCTCCGAACAAACCACATAACTATGGCTACACCTTC
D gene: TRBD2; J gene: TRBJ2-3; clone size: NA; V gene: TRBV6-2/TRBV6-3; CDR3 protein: CASSYSDRLRLAGPTDTQYF; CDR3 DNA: TGTGCCAGCAGTTACTCGGACCGACTTAGACTAGCGGGGCCCACAGATACGCAGTATTTT
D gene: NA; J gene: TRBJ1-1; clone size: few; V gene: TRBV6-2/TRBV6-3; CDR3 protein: CASSNTPAIEAFF; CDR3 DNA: TGTGCCAGCAGTAATACCCCGGCCATAGAAGCTTTCTTT
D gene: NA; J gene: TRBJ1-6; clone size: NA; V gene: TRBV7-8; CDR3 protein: CASSLVGFGDNSPLHF; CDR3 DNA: TGTGCCAGCAGCTTAGTCGGCTTCGGGGATAATTCACCCCTCCACTTT
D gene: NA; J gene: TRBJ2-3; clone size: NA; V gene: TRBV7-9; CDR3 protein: CASSLSLAPRTDTQYF; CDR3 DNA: TGTGCCAGCAGCCTCAGTCTAGCGCCACGCACAGATACGCAGTATTTT
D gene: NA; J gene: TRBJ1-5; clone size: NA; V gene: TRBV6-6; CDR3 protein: CASSYGGLQPQHF; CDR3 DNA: TGTGCCAGCAGTTACGGGGGTTTGCAGCCCCAGCATTTT
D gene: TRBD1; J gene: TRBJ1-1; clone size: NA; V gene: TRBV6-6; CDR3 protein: CASSPGTDGAFF; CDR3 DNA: TGTGCCAGCAGTCCGGGGACAGATGGAGCTTTCTTT
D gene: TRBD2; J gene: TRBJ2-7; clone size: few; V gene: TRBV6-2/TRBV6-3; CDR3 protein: CASSFASGYEQYF; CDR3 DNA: TGTGCCAGCAGTTTCGCTAGCGGATACGAGCAGTACTTC